The clone carrying this T cell receptor (beta chain) was counted only a few times. Antigen unknown. The investigators reverse transcribed all of the isolated RNA, so they sequenced expressed TCRB transcripts. TCRdb's table, derived via immunoSEQ multiplex PCR, lists solely in-frame clones and lacks some. The sample lists some 400,000 clones; around 16% were seen once. The entry originates in a study of beta chain features in type 1 diabetes. Study-wide results and limits: Moderate yet significant TCRB CDR3 shortening was seen in Type 1 diabetes patients in all four CD4+ subsets.

The V and J ends lost 10 bases and 0 bases respectively, with 12 bases between them. The CDR3 runs 13 residues. The germline gives CDR1 SNHLY, CDR2 FYNNEI. V gene TRBV2 combines with J gene TRBJ1-1; D is perhaps TRBD1 (6 bases). The sequenced sample was naive CD4+ T cells from blood. This TCR was recovered from a young woman in good health. This CDR3 reads CAKSGVMNTEAFF. In DNA, the CDR3 is TGTGCCAAATCAGGGGTTATGAACACTGAAGCTTTCTTT.